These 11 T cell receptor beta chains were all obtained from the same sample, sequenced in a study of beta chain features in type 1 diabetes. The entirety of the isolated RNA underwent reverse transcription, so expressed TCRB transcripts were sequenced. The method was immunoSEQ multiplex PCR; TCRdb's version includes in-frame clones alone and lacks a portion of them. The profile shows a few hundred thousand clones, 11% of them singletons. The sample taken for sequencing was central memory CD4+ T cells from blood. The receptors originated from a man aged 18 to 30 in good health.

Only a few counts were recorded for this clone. CDR3 residues: CASRADRAAYNEQFF. For the CDR3, the DNA is TGTGCCAGCAGAGCGGACAGGGCGGCCTACAATGAGCAGTTCTTC. The chain is built from TRBV7-2 and TRBJ2-1; TRBD1 agrees at 8 bases. The CDR3 consists of 15 residues. V dropped 6 bases and J dropped 2; count of bases not matched to a gene: 6. The V gene's germline CDR1 is SGHTA and CDR2 FQGNSA.

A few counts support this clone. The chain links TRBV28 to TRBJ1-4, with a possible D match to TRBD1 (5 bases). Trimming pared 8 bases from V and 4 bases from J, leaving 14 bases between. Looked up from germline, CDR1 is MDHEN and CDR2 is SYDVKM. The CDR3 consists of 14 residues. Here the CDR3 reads CASGARRLNEKLFF. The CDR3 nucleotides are TGTGCCAGCGGGGCCCGGAGACTTAATGAAAAACTGTTTTTT.

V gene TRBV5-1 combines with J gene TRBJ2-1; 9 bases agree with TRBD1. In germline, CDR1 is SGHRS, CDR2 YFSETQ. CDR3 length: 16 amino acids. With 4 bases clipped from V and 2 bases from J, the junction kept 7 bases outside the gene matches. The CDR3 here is CASSPGTGNPYNEQFF. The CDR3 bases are TGCGCCAGCAGCCCCGGGACAGGGAACCCCTACAATGAGCAGTTCTTC.

The CDR3 DNA is TGCGCCAGCAGCAAGACGGGACGCACCGGGGAGCTGTTTTTT. It translates to CASSKTGRTGELFF. The chain has TRBV4-1 and TRBJ2-2; D is perhaps TRBD1 or TRBD2 (5 bases each). Germline V gives CDR1 MGHRA, CDR2 YSYEKL. V shed 5 bases and J shed 4 bases, with 11 bases lying between them. The CDR3 extends over 14 amino acids.

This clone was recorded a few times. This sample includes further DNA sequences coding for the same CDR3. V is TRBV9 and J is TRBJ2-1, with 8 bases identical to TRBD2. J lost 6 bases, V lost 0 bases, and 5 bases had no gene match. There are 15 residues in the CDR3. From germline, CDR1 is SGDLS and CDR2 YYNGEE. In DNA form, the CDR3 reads TGTGCCAGCAGCGTAGTCGACGGGAGGGCCAATGAGCAGTTCTTC. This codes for CASSVVDGRANEQFF. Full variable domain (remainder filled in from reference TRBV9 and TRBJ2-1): DSGVTQTPKHLITATGQRVTLRCSPRSGDLSVYWYQQSLDQGLQFLIQYYNGEERAKGNILERFSAQQFPDLHSELNLSSLELGDSALYFCASSVVDGRANEQFFGPGTRLTVL.

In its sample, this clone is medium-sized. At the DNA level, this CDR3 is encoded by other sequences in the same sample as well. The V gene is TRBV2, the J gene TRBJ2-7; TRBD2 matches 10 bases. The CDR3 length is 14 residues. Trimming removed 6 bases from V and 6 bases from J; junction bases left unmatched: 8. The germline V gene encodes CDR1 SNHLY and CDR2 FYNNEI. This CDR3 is CASSLAGAGGEQYF. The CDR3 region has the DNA TGTGCCAGCAGCCTAGCGGGAGCAGGTGGCGAGCAGTACTTC.

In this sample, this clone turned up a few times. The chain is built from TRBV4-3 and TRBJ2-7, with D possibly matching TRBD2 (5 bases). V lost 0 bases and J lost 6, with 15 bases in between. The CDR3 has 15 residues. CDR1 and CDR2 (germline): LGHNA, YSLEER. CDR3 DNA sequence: TGCGCCAGCAGCCAAGAGTGGCAGCGGAGCTCCGAGCAGTACTTC. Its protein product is CASSQEWQRSSEQYF.

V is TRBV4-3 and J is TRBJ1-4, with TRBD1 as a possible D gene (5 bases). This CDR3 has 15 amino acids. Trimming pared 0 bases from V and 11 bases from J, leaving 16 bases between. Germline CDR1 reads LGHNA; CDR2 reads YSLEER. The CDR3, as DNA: TGCGCCAGCAGCCAAGAGGGCAGGGAAATGACGAAACTGTTTTTT. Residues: CASSQEGREMTKLFF.

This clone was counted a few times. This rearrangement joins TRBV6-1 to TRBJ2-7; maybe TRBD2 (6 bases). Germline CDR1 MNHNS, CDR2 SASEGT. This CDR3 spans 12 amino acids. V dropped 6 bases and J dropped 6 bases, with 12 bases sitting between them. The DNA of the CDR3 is TGTGCCAGCAGCCCACTAGCTCGCGAGCAGTACTTC. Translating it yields CASSPLAREQYF.

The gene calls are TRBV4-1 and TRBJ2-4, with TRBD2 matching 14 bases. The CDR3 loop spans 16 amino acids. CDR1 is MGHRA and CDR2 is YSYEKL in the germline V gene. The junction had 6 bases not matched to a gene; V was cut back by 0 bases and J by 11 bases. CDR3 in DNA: TGCGCCAGCAGCCAAGATCTGGGGACTAGCGGGAGAGTTCAGTACTTC. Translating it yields CASSQDLGTSGRVQYF.

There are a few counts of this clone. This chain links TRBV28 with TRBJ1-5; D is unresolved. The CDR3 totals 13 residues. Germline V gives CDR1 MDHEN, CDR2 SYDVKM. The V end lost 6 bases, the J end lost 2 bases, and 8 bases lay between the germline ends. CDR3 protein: CASRSHGNQPQHF. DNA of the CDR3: TGTGCCAGCAGGTCCCATGGCAATCAGCCCCAGCATTTT.